This T cell receptor beta chain was sequenced for a study of blood T cell repertoires in COVID-19. Study information: Samples of COVID-19 (acute and convalescent) were obtained from the United States, Italy and Spain.

Sequencing was performed with immunoSEQ multiplex PCR; in TCRdb, only in-frame clones are kept and a portion is missing. The sample has more than 25,000 clones; 89% are singletons. This clonotype was obtained from a human donor in a cohort sampled during active COVID-19. Input material: peripheral blood.

In nucleotides, the CDR3 is TGTGCCAGCAGCCAGACACAGGGGCGGGCAGATACGCAGTATTTT. Protein sequence: CASSQTQGRADTQYF. V and J are TRBV7-9 and TRBJ2-3; 7 bases match TRBD1. The CDR3 runs 15 residues. Germline V gene lookup returns CDR1 SEHNR and CDR2 FQNEAQ (reference sequence). V shed 5 bases, J shed 4 bases, and the junction held 9 bases outside the gene matches.